This T cell receptor beta chain originates from a study of blood T cells in healthy people across ages. General study results and limits: Both higher diversity and more naive CD4+ cells marked long-lived donors when set against aged donors. Per million T cells, TCR beta diversity dropped about linearly as age rose. Naive T cell percentage by flow cytometry tracked strongly with beta diversity.

Using a J-beta primer mix together with a sample-barcoded 5' primer, a second PCR was run for roughly 6 to 12 cycles. A single record per CDR3 protein comes from TCRdb applying MiXCR to the 5' RACE reads. This table holds around 1.5 million distinct CDR3 sequences, approximately 60% found once. CDR1 is MNHNS, CDR2 SASEGT, per germline. The CDR3 extends over 13 amino acids. The individuals who served as donors were healthy Caucasians living in Russia, aged roughly 6 to 100. Concerning this clonotype: Its matching antigen is unknown. An end of the junction differs from the germline gene, which may be a read error.

Sequencing was carried out using blood. This rearrangement joins TRBV6-1 to TRBJ2-7; D perhaps matches TRBD2 (6 bases). This receptor was taken from a man younger than 30 in good health. CDR3 region: CAGSNRGNYEQYF. The CDR3 nucleotides are TGTGCCGGCAGTAACCGGGGGAACTACGAGCAGTACTTC.